Below, one T cell receptor beta chain is given with its context. Some clones are missing from TCRdb's copy, which holds only in-frame ones; the method was immunoSEQ multiplex PCR. The sample carries about 260,000 clones, about nine tenths recorded once. The CDR3 is made up of 16 amino acids. With 0 bases removed from V and 0 bases from J, the gap between germline ends came to 10 bases. Germline V gene lookup returns CDR1 SGDLS and CDR2 YYNGEE. The record originates from a study of blood T cell repertoires in COVID-19. Study background: Sites across the United States, Italy and Spain contributed samples from acute and convalescent COVID-19. T cells, B-cell-depleted T cells, or PBMCs provided the cDNA or gDNA that served as material.

The chain has TRBV9 and TRBJ2-1; possibly TRBD1 for D (6 bases). The source material was peripheral blood. The TCR originated in a woman in her 40s who had recovered from COVID-19. The CDR3 protein is CASSVGGLSSYNEQFF. For the CDR3, the DNA is TGTGCCAGCAGCGTAGGGGGGCTTAGCTCCTACAATGAGCAGTTCTTC.